The rows below give T cell receptor beta chains drawn from one sample of a study of T cell responses to AZD1222 COVID-19 vaccine. The repertoire was sequenced with immunoSEQ multiplex PCR; TCRdb's copy has only in-frame clones and lacks some. There are fewer than 150,000 clones in the sample; around nine tenths occur only once, and roughly 4.7% lies in the top ten. Sequences were derived from peripheral blood, sampled on day 0 of AZD1222 vaccination. These receptors were obtained from an adult in good health. The CDR3 runs from the conserved cysteine through the conserved F or W. A D gene is named only where the DNA matches it firmly. Only part of the rows carry a size: once, few, many, or a class if the clone is expanded.

D gene	V gene	clone size	J gene	CDR3 protein	CDR3 DNA
TRBD2	TRBV6-5	NA	TRBJ2-5	CASSLLAGDQETQYF	TGTGCCAGCAGTTTACTAGCGGGGGACCAAGAGACCCAGTACTTC
NA	TRBV5-1	NA	TRBJ2-7	CASSLVAGGRAYEQYF	TGCGCCAGCAGCTTGGTGGCTGGGGGGAGAGCCTACGAGCAGTACTTC
NA	TRBV12-3/TRBV12-4	NA	TRBJ2-2	CASSHRSGELFF	TGTGCCAGCAGCCATCGCTCCGGGGAGCTGTTTTTT
NA	TRBV11-2	NA	TRBJ2-1	CASHGGGHDYNEQFF	TGTGCCAGCCACGGCGGCGGACACGACTACAATGAGCAGTTCTTC
TRBD2	TRBV19	NA	TRBJ2-7	CASSPYFWGLAGVKQYF	TGTGCCAGTAGTCCTTACTTCTGGGGACTAGCGGGGGTGAAGCAGTACTTC
TRBD2	TRBV11-2	NA	TRBJ2-5	CASSSTPRLAGDTGETQYF	TGTGCCAGCAGCTCGACCCCGCGACTAGCGGGAGACACGGGGGAGACCCAGTACTTC
NA	TRBV29-1	NA	TRBJ2-1	CSVAGSLNEQFF	TGCAGCGTTGCTGGGAGCTTGAATGAGCAGTTCTTC
NA	TRBV20-1	NA	TRBJ1-2	CSTRGYTF	TGCAGTACCCGGGGCTACACCTTC
NA	TRBV19	NA	TRBJ1-2	CASHLPNRGGAYYGYTF	TGTGCCAGCCACCTCCCAAACCGCGGGGGCGCTTACTATGGCTACACCTTC
NA	TRBV7-2	NA	TRBJ2-7	CASSKQANDYEQYF	TGTGCCAGCAGTAAACAGGCAAACGACTACGAGCAGTACTTC
TRBD1	TRBV10-1	NA	TRBJ1-1	CASSELGTGEYEAFF	TGCGCCAGCAGTGAACTGGGGACAGGCGAATATGAAGCTTTCTTT
TRBD1	TRBV5-1	NA	TRBJ1-1	CASSPAGGLNTEAFF	TGCGCCAGCAGCCCGGCAGGGGGCTTGAACACTGAAGCTTTCTTT
TRBD1	TRBV30	NA	TRBJ1-5	CAWSPRGENQPQHF	TGTGCCTGGAGTCCCAGGGGGGAAAATCAGCCCCAGCATTTT
NA	TRBV5-5	NA	TRBJ1-5	CASSLGTFGRNQPQHF	TGTGCCAGCAGCCTTGGGACCTTCGGGCGCAATCAGCCCCAGCATTTT
TRBD2	TRBV27	once	TRBJ2-1	CASSWSSGSYEQFF	TGTGCCAGCAGTTGGTCTAGCGGGAGTTATGAGCAGTTCTTC
NA	TRBV20-1	NA	TRBJ1-2	CSASSGAGYGYTF	TGCAGTGCTAGTTCAGGGGCAGGGTATGGCTACACCTTC
NA	TRBV15	NA	TRBJ1-2	CATSRDAGDTYGYTF	TGTGCCACCAGCAGAGATGCGGGGGACACCTATGGCTACACCTTC
NA	TRBV5-1	NA	TRBJ2-3	CASSRTYGDTQYF	TGCGCCAGCAGCCGAACCTATGGGGATACGCAGTATTTT
NA	TRBV3-1/TRBV3-2	NA	TRBJ2-3	CASSQVGDGDTQYF	TGTGCCAGCAGCCAAGTAGGTGATGGGGATACGCAGTATTTT
NA	TRBV19	NA	TRBJ2-5	CASSIGGLQETQYF	TGTGCCAGTAGTATAGGGGGACTCCAAGAGACCCAGTACTTC
NA	TRBV7-4	NA	TRBJ1-6	CARIRLDTSSYNSPLHF	TGTGCCAGAATAAGACTGGACACGAGCTCCTATAATTCACCCCTCCACTTT